This TCR beta chain comes out of a study of glioma-infiltrating T cells. This clonotype was picked up a small number of times. V was clipped by 3 bases and J by 1 base, with 10 bases between them. There are 15 residues in the CDR3. Germline CDR1 is SNHLY and CDR2 is FYNNEI. The iRepertoire nested amplicon-rescue multiplex PCR amplified TCR alpha and beta CDR3s from RNA. From the multiplex PCR reads, TCRdb called clonotypes with MiXCR, one entry per CDR3 protein. The table has over 130,000 distinct CDR3 sequences, approximately 39% seen once; the top ten hold around 18%. This chain connects TRBV2 to TRBJ1-5, with unresolved D. Sequencing input: glioma tissue, nonneoplastic brain tissue, or PBMCs (not recorded which). The clonotype was recovered from a human donor with low-grade glioma or glioblastoma, undergoing nonglioma brain surgery, or in good health (not recorded which). Here the CDR3 DNA reads TGTGCCAGCAGTGATTTCATTGCAAGCAATCAGCCCCAGCATTTT. This codes for CASSDFIASNQPQHF.